The 12 T cell receptor beta chains reported below all come from one sample, sequenced in a study of blood T cells in healthy people across ages. Then a second PCR, running roughly 6 to 11 cycles, was carried out with a sample-barcoded 5' primer and a J-beta primer mix. One entry per CDR3 protein results from TCRdb running MiXCR on the 5' RACE reads. The data contain around 990,000 distinct CDR3 sequences, more than 30% of them singletons. The sequenced sample was blood. All receptors come from a man aged 18 to 30 in good health.

This clonotype was observed many times. The chain has TRBV20-1 and TRBJ2-1; TRBD2 matches at 9 bases. V lost 4 bases, J lost 7 bases, and 17 bases stayed unmatched. Germline assignment: CDR1 DFQATT and CDR2 SNEGSKA (reference sequence). The CDR3 runs 17 residues. CDR3 region: CSATGVFAGLARNEQFF. In DNA, the CDR3 is TGCAGTGCTACCGGTGTGTTCGCGGGACTAGCTCGGAATGAGCAGTTCTTC.

This clonotype was seen a few times. This rearrangement joins TRBV12-3 or TRBV12-4 to TRBJ1-2, with D perhaps TRBD1 (5 bases). This CDR3 region has 12 residues. V gave up 5 bases and J gave up 8 bases, with 12 bases separating them. The CDR3 sequence: CASSRDSWGYTF. The CDR3 DNA follows: TGTGCCAGCAGTCGGGACTCTTGGGGCTACACCTTC.

This clonotype showed up just a few times. This rearrangement joins TRBV9 to TRBJ1-4, with a weak D call TRBD1 (5 bases). The germline CDR1 and CDR2 sequences are SGDLS and YYNGEE. With 0 bases removed from V and 7 bases from J, the gap between germline ends came to 16 bases. The CDR3 is 16 amino acids. CDR3 loop: CASSVEMGESGEKLFF. The CDR3 DNA sequence: TGTGCCAGCAGCGTAGAGATGGGGGAGAGCGGTGAAAAACTGTTTTTT.

The chain recombines TRBV27 with TRBJ1-2; D uncertain. The CDR3 is made up of 14 amino acids. Trimming left V 5 bases short and J 4 bases short, with 14 bases between. Looked up from germline, CDR1 is MNHEY and CDR2 is SMNVEV (reference sequence). The CDR3 bases are TGTGCCAGCAGTCCTGGGAGGGTTGGCTATGGCTACACCTTC. Protein: CASSPGRVGYGYTF.

The chain employs TRBV5-1 and TRBJ2-1; 12 nucleotides agree with TRBD2. The CDR3 contains 17 residues. Trimming took 4 bases from V and 4 from J; bases not matched to a gene: 9. Germline CDR1 is SGHRS and CDR2 is YFSETQ. CDR3 DNA sequence: TGCGCCAGCAGCCAGACTAGCGGGGGCCTGAATTACAATGAGCAGTTCTTC. Protein: CASSQTSGGLNYNEQFF.

The chain uses TRBV3-1 and TRBJ1-3; D gene unclear. The CDR3 is 16 residues long. CDR1 and CDR2 (germline): LGHDT, YNNKEL (reference sequence). Between the trimmed V and J ends, which lost 0 bases and 3 bases, there was a span of 12 bases. CDR3 region: CASSQDMGSDGNTIYF. CDR3 nucleotide sequence: TGTGCCAGCAGCCAAGATATGGGCTCGGATGGAAACACCATATATTTT. The whole variable domain, filled in from reference TRBV3-1 and TRBJ1-3, reads DTAVSQTPKYLVTQMGNDKSIKCEQNLGHDTMYWYKQDSKKFLKIMFSYNNKELIINETVPNRFSPKSPDKAHLNLHINSLELGDSAVYFCASSQDMGSDGNTIYFGEGSWLTVV.

This clonotype was recorded a few times. The CDR3 protein is CSARAGAKDTEAFF. The CDR3 DNA reads as TGCAGTGCTCGGGCAGGGGCGAAAGATACTGAAGCTTTCTTT. The rearrangement uses TRBV20-1 and TRBJ1-1; weak D call: TRBD1 (6 bases). The ends were cut back, 5 bases at V and 5 bases at J, with 18 bases in the middle. The germline gives CDR1 DFQATT, CDR2 SNEGSKA (reference sequence). This CDR3 spans 14 amino acids.

This clonotype was detected many times. This rearrangement joins TRBV20-1 to TRBJ1-2, with 7 bases aligning to TRBD1. V shed 5 bases and J 7 bases; nucleotides not matched to a gene: 13. Germline-derived CDR1 and CDR2 are DFQATT and SNEGSKA (reference sequence). The CDR3 consists of 14 residues. The CDR3: CSASKTGAMLGYTF. For the CDR3, the DNA is TGCAGTGCTTCTAAAACAGGGGCCATGCTTGGCTACACCTTC.

This sequence joins TRBV20-1 and TRBJ2-5; 10 bases are shared with TRBD1. The CDR3 totals 19 residues. CDR1 and CDR2 (germline): DFQATT, SNEGSKA (reference sequence). Trimming took 1 base from V and 2 from J; bases not matched to a gene: 16. In DNA form, the CDR3 reads TGCAGTGCTAGAGTATTTAGGGACAGGGGTCCTTCCCTTCAAGAGACCCAGTACTTC. Its protein product is CSARVFRDRGPSLQETQYF.

This CDR3 reads CASTFRPGGQAAKCNQPQHF. CDR3 DNA sequence: TGTGCCAGCACCTTCCGGCCGGGAGGACAGGCCGCAAAATGCAATCAGCCCCAGCATTTT. This sequence joins TRBV7-3 and TRBJ1-5, with TRBD1 matching over 7 bases. CDR1 is SGHTA, CDR2 FQGTGA, per germline. The CDR3 has 20 residues. Trimming cost V 7 bases and J 2 bases; bases outside gene matches: 23.

This clonotype has more than one count but fewer than ten. The V call is TRBV6-4, the J call TRBJ2-1; TRBD1 aligns across 8 bases. CDR3 length: 12 residues. Germline V gene lookup returns CDR1 MRHNA and CDR2 SNTAGT. CDR3 protein: CTSWTGRNEQFF. The CDR3, as DNA: TGTACTAGTTGGACAGGGAGAAATGAGCAGTTCTTC.

This clonotype occurred a few times. The rearrangement joins TRBV6-6 to TRBJ2-1, with 12 bases identical to TRBD2. The DNA matches TRBJ2-7 better at its end, which makes the J call doubtful. Germline CDR1 reads MNHNY; CDR2 reads SVGAGI (reference sequence). The CDR3 spans 16 residues. The DNA of the CDR3 is TGTGCCAGCAGTCCCACGGGACTAGCGGGTTACAATGAGCAGTACTTC. Its translation is CASSPTGLAGYNEQYF.